This is a list of T cell receptor beta chains from one sample in a study of cytomegalovirus exposure and HLA in healthy donors. Assay used: immunoSEQ multiplex PCR; TCRdb lists only in-frame clones, some missing. The sample carries about 82,000 clones, roughly 72% recorded once. Sequenced input: PBMCs. The receptors stem from a woman in her forties or fifties in good health and CMV-seropositive. The CDR3 runs from the conserved cysteine through the conserved F or W. D genes are given only for firm matches. The size of a clone is reported for some rows only, either as once, few or many, or as a class for expanded clones.

abundance	v_gene	len	d_gene	j_gene	CDR3nt	CDR3aa
few	TRBV9	15	-	TRBJ2-2	TGTGCCAGCAGAGGAGGGACAGCGAACACCGGGGAGCTGTTTTTT	CASRGGTANTGELFF
-	TRBV19	13	-	TRBJ1-1	TGTGCCAGTAGTCAGGGGATGAACACTGAAGCTTTCTTT	CASSQGMNTEAFF
-	TRBV10-3	19	TRBD1	TRBJ1-2	TGTGCCATCAGTGAAGATAAACGCGGGACAGGCATGTTGGTCTATGGCTACACCTTC	CAISEDKRGTGMLVYGYTF
-	TRBV7-2	13	-	TRBJ2-3	TGTGCCAGCAGCTTAGCTTATCGGGATACGCAGTATTTT	CASSLAYRDTQYF
-	TRBV30	14	-	TRBJ1-1	TGTGCCTGGTCCCCCTCCGGGACTAACACTGAAGCTTTCTTT	CAWSPSGTNTEAFF
-	TRBV19	14	TRBD1	TRBJ2-7	TGTGCCAGTACTTCAACAGGGGGCTCAGGGGAGCAGTACTTC	CASTSTGGSGEQYF
-	TRBV7-9	16	-	TRBJ2-7	TGTGCCAGCAGCTTTACCGGGACAAGAGTTGGGTACGAGCAGTACTTC	CASSFTGTRVGYEQYF
few	TRBV30	15	TRBD2	TRBJ2-1	TGTGCCTGGAGGAAGCGGGGGCGCCCAACTAATGAGCAGTTCTTC	CAWRKRGRPTNEQFF
few	TRBV11-2	12	TRBD2	TRBJ2-1	TGTGCCAGCAGCAGACTAGCAAATGAGCAGTTCTTC	CASSRLANEQFF
-	TRBV19	14	-	TRBJ2-1	TGTGCCAGTAGCCCGACTAGATCGGACAATGAGCAGTTCTTC	CASSPTRSDNEQFF
few	TRBV6-4	13	-	TRBJ1-1	TGTGCCAGCAGTGACTCAGAACAGACTGAAGCTTTCTTT	CASSDSEQTEAFF
few	TRBV6-1	15	-	TRBJ2-6	TGTGCCAGCAGTGAAGGCGGTTCGGGGGCCAACGTCCTGACTTTC	CASSEGGSGANVLTF
-	TRBV2	14	-	TRBJ1-3	TGTGCCAGCAAGACAGCGAGCTCTGGAAACACCATATATTTT	CASKTASSGNTIYF
-	TRBV15	16	-	TRBJ1-6	TGTGCCACCAGCAGAGATTCGACAGTTATAGGATCACCCCTCCACTTT	CATSRDSTVIGSPLHF
-	TRBV10-3	15	TRBD1	TRBJ2-7	TGTGCCATCAGTGACACCGGGACAGGGGGCTTCGAGCAGTACTTC	CAISDTGTGGFEQYF
-	TRBV5-4	15	-	TRBJ2-7	TGTGCCAGCAGCGAGCCGGGACTTAGCTCCTACGAGCAGTACTTC	CASSEPGLSSYEQYF
once	TRBV5-6	16	-	TRBJ2-7	TGTGCCAGCAGCCCCGTGACGACAGGCATAGACTACGAGCAGTACTTC	CASSPVTTGIDYEQYF
-	TRBV7-2	15	-	TRBJ1-1	TGTGCCAGCAGCCGCCTACCGACAGTGAACACTGAAGCTTTCTTT	CASSRLPTVNTEAFF
-	TRBV2	13	-	TRBJ2-5	TGTGCCAGCAAAGCCGGGTTCCAAGAGACCCAGTACTTC	CASKAGFQETQYF
-	TRBV29-1	13	-	TRBJ2-3	TGCAGCGCTGGGGCGAGGTTCACGCATACGCAGTATTTT	CSAGARFTHTQYF
-	TRBV9	15	-	TRBJ1-1	TGTGCCAGCAGCCCCCACCTAGGGGGGGCAACTGAAGCTTTCTTT	CASSPHLGGATEAFF
-	TRBV30	14	TRBD1	TRBJ2-1	TGTGCCTGGAGCCGACAGGGGGCTTACAATGAGCAGTTCTTC	CAWSRQGAYNEQFF
-	TRBV28	14	TRBD1	TRBJ2-7	TGTGCCAGCACCCGGGACAGCTCATTACGCGAGCAGTACTTC	CASTRDSSLREQYF
-	TRBV9	13	-	TRBJ2-7	TGTGCCAGCAGTAATCAGGGGCTTTACGAGCAGTACTTC	CASSNQGLYEQYF
once	TRBV7-2	15	-	TRBJ1-1	TGTGCCAGCAGTTGGACTGGCACAGCAACCCTTGAAGCTTTCTTT	CASSWTGTATLEAFF
-	TRBV2	12	-	TRBJ2-5	TGTGCCAGCAGTGTGGCAGAAGAGACCCAGTACTTC	CASSVAEETQYF
-	TRBV5-4	16	-	TRBJ1-1	TGTGCCAGCAGCTACGACAGGCCCATAGGTGGAACTGAAGCTTTCTTT	CASSYDRPIGGTEAFF
-	TRBV11-2	13	-	TRBJ1-1	TGTGCCAGCAGCTTAGATCTGTCCCGTGAAGCTTTCTTT	CASSLDLSREAFF
few	TRBV7-3	15	TRBD1	TRBJ2-1	TGTGCCAGCAGCTTAGGGACAGGGGGTCACAATGAGCAGTTCTTC	CASSLGTGGHNEQFF
-	TRBV7-6	18	-	TRBJ1-1	TGTGCCAGCAGCTTAGCGCGGAGACATCGCCCGGGGGACACTGAAGCTTTCTTT	CASSLARRHRPGDTEAFF
-	TRBV5-1	14	-	TRBJ2-7	TGCGCCAGCAGCTTGGTAAGTAGCGGCTACGAGCAGTACTTC	CASSLVSSGYEQYF
few	TRBV5-1	16	TRBD1	TRBJ1-6	TGCGCCAGCAGCCTCTCCGGGACAGGCCCACATTCACCCCTCCACTTT	CASSLSGTGPHSPLHF
-	TRBV5-1	17	TRBD1	TRBJ1-1	TGCGCCAGCAGCTTGGAACCCGGGACAGGGTTGAACACTGAAGCTTTCTTT	CASSLEPGTGLNTEAFF
-	TRBV6-1	13	TRBD1	TRBJ1-2	TGTGCCAGCAGTGGAGGGACAGGGATCGGCTACACCTTC	CASSGGTGIGYTF
-	TRBV2	13	-	TRBJ1-2	TGTGCCAGCAGACGGACTGCTAACTATGGCTACACCTTC	CASRRTANYGYTF
once	TRBV15	14	TRBD1	TRBJ1-2	TGTGCCACCAGCCTCGGGACAGTTAACTATGGCTACACCTTC	CATSLGTVNYGYTF
-	TRBV28	13	-	TRBJ2-1	TGTGCCAGCAGTTTTACGGGAGACAATGAGCAGTTCTTC	CASSFTGDNEQFF
few	TRBV6-1	15	-	TRBJ1-4	TGTGCCAGCAGCCCCCAACGTCGCGCTAATGAAAAACTGTTTTTT	CASSPQRRANEKLFF
-	TRBV28	16	TRBD2	TRBJ2-7	TGTGCCAGCAGTTTAACCTCAGCGGGAGTTAAATACGAGCAGTACTTC	CASSLTSAGVKYEQYF
-	TRBV5-6	12	TRBD2	TRBJ2-7	TGTGCCAGCGGGGGGACTACCTACGAGCAGTACTTC	CASGGTTYEQYF
-	TRBV5-1	14	-	TRBJ2-1	TGCGCCAGCAGCTTCTGGACAGCCGACAATGAGCAGTTCTTC	CASSFWTADNEQFF
-	TRBV10-1	13	-	TRBJ2-7	TGCGCCAGCAGTCCTGGAGTTCGCTACGAGCAGTACTTC	CASSPGVRYEQYF
-	TRBV9	13	TRBD1	TRBJ2-3	TGTGCCAGCAGCCCCCGGACAGGGAATACGCAGTATTTT	CASSPRTGNTQYF
few	TRBV18	13	TRBD1	TRBJ1-1	TGTGCCAGCTCACCACCGAGGGGGCAAGAAGCTTTCTTT	CASSPPRGQEAFF
-	TRBV5-1	19	-	TRBJ1-1	TGCGCCAGCAGCCGCGGCGGTGGATTAACCGGGATTTTAAAGGTTGAAGCTTTCTTT	CASSRGGGLTGILKVEAFF
-	TRBV19	13	-	TRBJ2-7	TGTGCCAGTAGTAAGGAACAGGGGAGGGAGCAGTACTTC	CASSKEQGREQYF
-	TRBV7-9	12	-	TRBJ1-2	TGTGCCAGCAGCTCGACAGGTCTTGGCTACACCTTC	CASSSTGLGYTF
-	TRBV19	14	TRBD1	TRBJ2-7	TGTGCCAGTAGTCCCACCGGGACAGCGTACGAGCAGTACTTC	CASSPTGTAYEQYF
few	TRBV6-5	15	-	TRBJ2-1	TGTGCCAGCAGTTACAACTCAGGATACTACAATGAGCAGTTCTTC	CASSYNSGYYNEQFF
-	TRBV29-1	13	TRBD1	TRBJ1-2	TGCAGCGACCTGGACAGGAGTAACTATGGCTACACCTTC	CSDLDRSNYGYTF
few	TRBV28	14	TRBD1	TRBJ2-7	TGTGCCAGCAGTCGGGACAGGCGATTGCTCGAGCAGTACTTC	CASSRDRRLLEQYF
-	TRBV2	15	-	TRBJ2-7	TGTGCCAGCAGTGTGGTCCTCTCCAGGACTTACGAGCAGTACTTC	CASSVVLSRTYEQYF
-	TRBV6-6	15	TRBD1	TRBJ2-2	TGTGCCAGCATTCCGGGACAGTTTCATCGGGGGGAGCTGTTTTTT	CASIPGQFHRGELFF
few	TRBV5-4	13	-	TRBJ2-7	TGTGCCAGCAGCCAAGAAGCTGTCTACGAGCAGTACTTC	CASSQEAVYEQYF
-	TRBV19	16	TRBD1	TRBJ1-5	TGTGCCAGTAGTAAGGTTGGGACAGCCATAGGGCAGCCCCAGCATTTT	CASSKVGTAIGQPQHF
few	TRBV19	13	-	TRBJ2-3	TGTGCCAGTACCCCGGGACATCCAGATACGCAGTATTTT	CASTPGHPDTQYF
once	TRBV6-1	13	-	TRBJ2-1	TGTGCCAGCAGTGGCCATAGGGGTAATGAGCAGTTCTTC	CASSGHRGNEQFF
-	TRBV6-4	16	TRBD2	TRBJ2-3	TGTGCCAGCAGTGCTCTAGCGGAGCCTAGCACAGATACGCAGTATTTT	CASSALAEPSTDTQYF